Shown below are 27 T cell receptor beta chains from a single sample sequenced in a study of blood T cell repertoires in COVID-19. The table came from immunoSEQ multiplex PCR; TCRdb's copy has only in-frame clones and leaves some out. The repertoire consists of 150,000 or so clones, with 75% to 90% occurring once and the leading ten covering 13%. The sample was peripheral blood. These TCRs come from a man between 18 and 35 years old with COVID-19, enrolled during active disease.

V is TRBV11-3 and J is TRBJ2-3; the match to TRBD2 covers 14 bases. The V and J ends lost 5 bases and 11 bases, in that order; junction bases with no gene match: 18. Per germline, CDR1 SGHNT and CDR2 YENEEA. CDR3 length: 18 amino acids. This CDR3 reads CASSPGLAGEDRRARQYF. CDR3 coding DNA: TGTGCCAGCAGCCCGGGACTAGCGGGAGAGGATAGAAGGGCCAGGCAGTATTTT.

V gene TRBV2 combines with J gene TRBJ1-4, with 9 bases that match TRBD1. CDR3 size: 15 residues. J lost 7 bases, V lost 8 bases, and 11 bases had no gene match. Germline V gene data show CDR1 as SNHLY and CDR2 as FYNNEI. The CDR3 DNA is TGTGCCAGCTTATTTTGGACAGGGGAGACTGAAAAACTGTTTTTT. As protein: CASLFWTGETEKLFF.

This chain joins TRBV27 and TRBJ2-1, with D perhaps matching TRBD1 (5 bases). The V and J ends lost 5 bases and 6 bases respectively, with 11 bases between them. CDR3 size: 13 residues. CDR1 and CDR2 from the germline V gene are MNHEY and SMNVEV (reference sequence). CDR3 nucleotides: TGTGCCAGCAGTCCCCAGGGCGGCAATGAGCAGTTCTTC. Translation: CASSPQGGNEQFF.

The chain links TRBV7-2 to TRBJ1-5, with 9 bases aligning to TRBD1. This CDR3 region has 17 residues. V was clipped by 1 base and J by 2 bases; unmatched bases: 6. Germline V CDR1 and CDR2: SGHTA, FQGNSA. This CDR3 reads CASSLVGTGGGNQPQHF. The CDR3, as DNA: TGTGCCAGCAGCTTAGTGGGCACAGGGGGCGGCAATCAGCCCCAGCATTTT.

This CDR3 reads CASTTTGGNYEQYF. The CDR3 DNA sequence: TGTGCCAGTACTACGACAGGGGGCAACTACGAGCAGTACTTC. This chain links TRBV19 with TRBJ2-7; 10 bases line up with TRBD1. Looked up from germline, CDR1 is LNHDA and CDR2 is SQIVND (reference sequence). V dropped 7 bases and J dropped 3; count of bases not matched to a gene: 6. The CDR3 length is 14 residues.

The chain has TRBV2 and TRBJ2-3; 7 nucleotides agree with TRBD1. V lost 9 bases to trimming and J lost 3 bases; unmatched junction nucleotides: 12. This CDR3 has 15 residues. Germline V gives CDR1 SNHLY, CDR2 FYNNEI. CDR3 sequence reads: CARKSNFRGTDTQYF. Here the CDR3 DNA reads TGTGCCAGGAAGTCCAACTTCAGGGGGACAGATACGCAGTATTTT.

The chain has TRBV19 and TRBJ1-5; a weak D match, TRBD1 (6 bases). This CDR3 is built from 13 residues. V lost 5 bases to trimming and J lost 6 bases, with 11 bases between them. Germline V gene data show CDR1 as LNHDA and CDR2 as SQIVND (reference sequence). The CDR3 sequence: CASSFGTTQPQHF. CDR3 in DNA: TGTGCCAGTAGTTTCGGGACAACTCAGCCCCAGCATTTT.

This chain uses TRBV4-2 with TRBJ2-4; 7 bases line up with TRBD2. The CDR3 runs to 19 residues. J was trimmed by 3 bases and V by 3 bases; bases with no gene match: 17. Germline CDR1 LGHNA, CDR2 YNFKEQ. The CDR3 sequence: CASSHLVLAETPSKNIQYF. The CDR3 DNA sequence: TGTGCCAGCAGCCATTTAGTGCTAGCGGAGACCCCAAGCAAAAACATTCAGTACTTC.

The CDR3 nucleotides read TGTGCCAGCAGTCCGATGACTGGATACAGCACAGATACGCAGTATTTT. It specifies CASSPMTGYSTDTQYF. The V gene is TRBV28, the J gene TRBJ2-3, with D unclear. Trimming took 5 bases from V and 0 from J, leaving 15 bases between them. The CDR3 length is 16 residues. Per germline, CDR1 MDHEN and CDR2 SYDVKM.

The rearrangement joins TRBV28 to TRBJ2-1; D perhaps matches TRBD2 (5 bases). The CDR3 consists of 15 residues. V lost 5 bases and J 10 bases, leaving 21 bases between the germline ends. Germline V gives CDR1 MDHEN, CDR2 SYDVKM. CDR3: CASSHQLVRRTEQFF. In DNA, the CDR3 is TGTGCCAGCAGTCACCAACTAGTCCGACGAACGGAGCAGTTCTTC.

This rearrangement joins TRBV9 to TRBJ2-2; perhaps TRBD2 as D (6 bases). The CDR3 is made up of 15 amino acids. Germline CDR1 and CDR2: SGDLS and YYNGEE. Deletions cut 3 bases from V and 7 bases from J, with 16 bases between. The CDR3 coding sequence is TGTGCCAGCAGCGCCGGGACTCACCTAGTCGGGGAGCTGTTTTTT. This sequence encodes CASSAGTHLVGELFF. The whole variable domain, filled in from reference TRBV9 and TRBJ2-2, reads DSGVTQTPKHLITATGQRVTLRCSPRSGDLSVYWYQQSLDQGLQFLIQYYNGEERAKGNILERFSAQQFPDLHSELNLSSLELGDSALYFCASSAGTHLVGELFFGEGSRLTVL.

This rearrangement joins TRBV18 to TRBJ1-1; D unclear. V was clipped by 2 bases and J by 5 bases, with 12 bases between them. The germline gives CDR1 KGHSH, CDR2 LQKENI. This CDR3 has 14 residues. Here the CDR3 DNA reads TGTGCCAGCTCACCAACGGGGTACATGACTGAAGCTTTCTTT. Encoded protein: CASSPTGYMTEAFF. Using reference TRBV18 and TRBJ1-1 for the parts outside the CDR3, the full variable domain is NAGVMQNPRHLVRRRGQEARLRCSPMKGHSHVYWYRQLPEEGLKFMVYLQKENIIDESGMPKERFSAEFPKEGPSILRIQQVVRGDSAAYFCASSPTGYMTEAFFGQGTRLTVV.

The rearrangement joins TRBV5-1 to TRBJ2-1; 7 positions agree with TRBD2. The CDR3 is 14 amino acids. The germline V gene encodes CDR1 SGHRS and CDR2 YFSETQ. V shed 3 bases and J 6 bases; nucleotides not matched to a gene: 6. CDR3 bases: TGCGCCAGCAGCTCGCGGGGGACTTTCAATGAGCAGTTCTTC. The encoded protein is CASSSRGTFNEQFF.

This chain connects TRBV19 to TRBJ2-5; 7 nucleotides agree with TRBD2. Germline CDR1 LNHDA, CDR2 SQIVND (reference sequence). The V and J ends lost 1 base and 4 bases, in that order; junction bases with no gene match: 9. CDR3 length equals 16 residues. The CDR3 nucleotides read TGTGCCAGTAGTATAGTAAATCCTTCGGGGGGAGAGACCCAGTACTTC. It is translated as CASSIVNPSGGETQYF.

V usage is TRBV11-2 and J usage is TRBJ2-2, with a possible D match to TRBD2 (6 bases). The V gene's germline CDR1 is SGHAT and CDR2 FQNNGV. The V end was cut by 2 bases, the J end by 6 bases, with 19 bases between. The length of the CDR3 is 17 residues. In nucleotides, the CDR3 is TGTGCCAGCAGCTTATCCCGGGGCCTAGCGATGTCCGGGGAGCTGTTTTTT. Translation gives CASSLSRGLAMSGELFF.

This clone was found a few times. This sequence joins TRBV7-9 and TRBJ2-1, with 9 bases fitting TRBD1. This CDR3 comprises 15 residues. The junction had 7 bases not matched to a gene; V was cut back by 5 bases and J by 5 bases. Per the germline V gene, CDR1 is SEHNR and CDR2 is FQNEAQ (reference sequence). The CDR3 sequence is CASSNRQGENNEQFF. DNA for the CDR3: TGTGCCAGCAGCAACAGACAGGGGGAGAACAATGAGCAGTTCTTC.

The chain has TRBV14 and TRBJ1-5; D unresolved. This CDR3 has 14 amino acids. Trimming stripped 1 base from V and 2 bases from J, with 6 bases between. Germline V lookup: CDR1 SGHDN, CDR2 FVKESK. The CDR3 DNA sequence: TGTGCCAGCAGCCAAGGTACAGGCAATCAGCCCCAGCATTTT. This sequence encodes CASSQGTGNQPQHF.

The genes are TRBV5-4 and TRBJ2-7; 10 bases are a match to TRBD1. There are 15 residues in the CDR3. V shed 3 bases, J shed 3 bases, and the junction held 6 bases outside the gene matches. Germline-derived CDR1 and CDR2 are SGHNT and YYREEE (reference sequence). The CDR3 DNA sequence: TGTGCCAGCAGCTCGGGACAGGGGAGCATCTACGAGCAGTACTTC. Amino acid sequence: CASSSGQGSIYEQYF.

CDR3: CAISVVFQGSSRRNTEAFF. Written as DNA, the CDR3 is TGTGCCATCAGTGTGGTTTTTCAGGGCAGTTCAAGGAGAAACACTGAAGCTTTCTTT. The chain combines TRBV10-3 with TRBJ1-1, with D possibly being TRBD1 (5 bases). The CDR3 has 19 amino acids. The germline CDR1 and CDR2 sequences are ENHRY and SYGVKD. The V gene lost 4 bases and the J gene lost 2 bases, with 26 bases spanning the gap.

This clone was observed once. The CDR3 loop is CASSLWKGQGNQPQHF. The CDR3 region has the DNA TGTGCCAGCAGTTTATGGAAGGGGCAAGGCAATCAGCCCCAGCATTTT. V gene TRBV28 combines with J gene TRBJ1-5; D is perhaps TRBD1 (5 bases). The CDR3 has 16 residues. The ends were cut back, 0 bases at V and 2 bases at J, with 11 bases in the middle. Germline assignment: CDR1 MDHEN and CDR2 SYDVKM.

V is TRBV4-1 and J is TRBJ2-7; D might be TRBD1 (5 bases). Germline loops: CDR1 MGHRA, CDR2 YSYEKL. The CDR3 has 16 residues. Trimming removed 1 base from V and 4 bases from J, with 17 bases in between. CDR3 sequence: CASSQVLGRERYEQYF. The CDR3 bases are TGCGCCAGCAGCCAAGTTCTCGGCAGGGAACGTTACGAGCAGTACTTC.

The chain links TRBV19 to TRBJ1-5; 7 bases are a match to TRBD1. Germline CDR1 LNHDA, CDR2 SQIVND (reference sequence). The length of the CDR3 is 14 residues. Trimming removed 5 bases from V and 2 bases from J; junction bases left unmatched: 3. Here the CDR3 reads CASSQTGGNQPQHF. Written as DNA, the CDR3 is TGTGCCAGTAGTCAAACAGGGGGCAATCAGCCCCAGCATTTT.

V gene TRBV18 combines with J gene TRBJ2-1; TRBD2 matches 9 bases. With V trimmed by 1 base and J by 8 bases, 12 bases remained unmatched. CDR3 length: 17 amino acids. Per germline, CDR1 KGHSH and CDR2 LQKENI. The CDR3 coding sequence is TGTGCCAGCTCACCACAACTAGCTAGCGGGAAACGGGATGAGCAGTTCTTC. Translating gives CASSPQLASGKRDEQFF.

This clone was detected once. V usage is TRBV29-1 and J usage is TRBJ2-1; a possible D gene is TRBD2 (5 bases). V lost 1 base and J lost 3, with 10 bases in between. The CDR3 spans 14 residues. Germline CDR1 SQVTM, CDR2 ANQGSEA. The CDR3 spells CSVEGTYDYNEQFF. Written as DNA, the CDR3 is TGCAGCGTTGAAGGGACTTACGACTACAATGAGCAGTTCTTC.

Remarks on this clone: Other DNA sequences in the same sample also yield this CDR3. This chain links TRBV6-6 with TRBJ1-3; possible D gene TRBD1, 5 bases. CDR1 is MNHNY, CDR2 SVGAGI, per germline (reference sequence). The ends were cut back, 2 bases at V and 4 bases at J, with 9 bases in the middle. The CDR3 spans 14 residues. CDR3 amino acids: CASSYGQGGNTIYF. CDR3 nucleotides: TGTGCCAGCAGTTACGGGCAGGGCGGAAACACCATATATTTT.

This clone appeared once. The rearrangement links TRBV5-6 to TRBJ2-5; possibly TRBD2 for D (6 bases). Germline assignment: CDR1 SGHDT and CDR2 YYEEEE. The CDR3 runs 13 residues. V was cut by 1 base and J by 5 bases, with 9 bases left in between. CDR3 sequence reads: CASSLWGRETQYF. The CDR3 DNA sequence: TGTGCCAGCAGCTTGTGGGGGAGGGAGACCCAGTACTTC.

In nucleotides, the CDR3 is TGTGCCAGCAGCTTGGAAGTTTCAGGGCGTGAAAAACTGTTTTTT. It codes for CASSLEVSGREKLFF. V gene TRBV5-6 combines with J gene TRBJ1-4, with D maybe TRBD1 (5 bases). The V end was cut by 0 bases, the J end by 7 bases, with 13 bases between. Looked up from germline, CDR1 is SGHDT and CDR2 is YYEEEE. This CDR3 comprises 15 residues.